The 6 T cell receptor beta chains below were found in one sample sequenced in a study of STAT3 mutations in large granular lymphocyte leukemia. Study-level results: In T-cell large granular lymphocyte leukemia, about half of patients showed multiple immunodominant subclonotypes.

These TCRs' antigens remain unknown. Generated by immunoSEQ multiplex PCR, the TCRdb table keeps only in-frame clones and is missing some. The table includes 20,000 or so clones, approximately 90% detected once. Sequenced material: peripheral blood mononuclear cells. Receptors originate from a man aged 60 to 69 with T-cell large granular lymphocyte leukemia. Some clones in this sample may be carry-over from other donors' samples.

The CDR3 sequence is CASSPVGGAADTQYF. The CDR3 DNA is TGTGCCAGCAGCCCGGTGGGGGGTGCTGCAGATACGCAGTATTTT. V gene TRBV5-4 combines with J gene TRBJ2-3; possibly TRBD2 for D (6 bases). V was trimmed by 4 bases and J by 4 bases, leaving 16 bases between them. CDR1 is SGHNT, CDR2 YYREEE, per germline (reference sequence). This CDR3 comprises 15 residues.

The chain combines TRBV30 with TRBJ1-6, with D possibly TRBD1 on 6 matching bases. CDR3 length: 14 residues. The V gene lost 4 bases and the J gene lost 10 bases, with 17 bases spanning the gap. Germline assignment: CDR1 GTSNPN and CDR2 SVGIG (reference sequence). CDR3 loop: CAWKEGQKGSPLHF. The CDR3 bases are TGTGCCTGGAAAGAGGGACAAAAAGGATCACCCCTCCACTTT.

This rearrangement joins TRBV5-1 to TRBJ2-2; no firm D call. With 7 bases removed from V and 7 bases from J, the gap between germline ends came to 17 bases. CDR3 length: 14 residues. Germline CDR1 is SGHRS and CDR2 is YFSETQ. The CDR3 DNA follows: TGCGCCAGCGGAAGAGAGACATATAACGGGGAGCTGTTTTTT. It is translated as CASGRETYNGELFF.

The chain recombines TRBV6-1 with TRBJ2-1; TRBD1 aligns across 7 bases. Germline trimming cut 7 bases from V and 0 bases from J; bases unmatched to any gene: 6. This CDR3 is 15 amino acids long. Looked up from germline, CDR1 is MNHNS and CDR2 is SASEGT. CDR3 sequence reads: CASTLTGDSYNEQFF. The CDR3 nucleotides read TGTGCCAGCACCTTAACAGGGGACTCCTACAATGAGCAGTTCTTC.

The V and J genes are TRBV7-9 and TRBJ2-2, with D possibly TRBD2 on 5 matching bases. In germline, CDR1 is SEHNR, CDR2 FQNEAQ (reference sequence). This CDR3 spans 14 amino acids. The V end was cut by 5 bases, the J end by 4 bases, with 11 bases between. The CDR3, as DNA: TGTGCCAGCAGCGTCGGGGTTATCACCGGGGAGCTGTTTTTT. Protein: CASSVGVITGELFF.

The chain employs TRBV18 and TRBJ2-1; TRBD1 matches 10 bases. J lost 6 bases, V lost 6 bases, and 11 bases had no gene match. The CDR3 consists of 16 residues. Per germline, CDR1 KGHSH and CDR2 LQKENI. The CDR3 DNA sequence: TGTGCCAGCTCCCTAAGGCCGGGACAGGGGTCCAATGAGCAGTTCTTC. This codes for CASSLRPGQGSNEQFF.